The sequence of this T cell receptor (beta chain) was determined in a study of CD8 T cells in Susac syndrome. About the research overall: Patients with Susac syndrome had blood drawn and were at that point therapy-naive, on corticosteroids, or on intravenous immunoglobulin alone.

RNA totalling roughly 0.45 to 1 ug underwent reverse transcription with random hexamers. TCR beta CDR3 was amplified by immunoSEQ covering 54 Vbeta and 13 Jbeta. One entry per CDR3 protein results from TCRdb running MiXCR on the immunoSEQ multiplex PCR reads. The sample includes fewer than 80,000 distinct CDR3 sequences, 94% of them seen just once. Only one count was recorded for this clonotype. Germline-derived CDR1 and CDR2 are KGHSH and LQKENI. V gave up 0 bases and J gave up 3 bases; unmatched junction bases: 3. The CDR3 totals 15 residues. The origin of this receptor is a human donor with Susac syndrome. This chain uses TRBV18 with TRBJ2-7; 9 nucleotides agree with TRBD1. The sample comprised CD8+ T cells from PBMCs. CDR3 in amino acids: CASSPPGQGGYEQYF. The CDR3 DNA sequence: TGTGCCAGCTCACCACCGGGACAGGGAGGCTACGAGCAGTACTTC.